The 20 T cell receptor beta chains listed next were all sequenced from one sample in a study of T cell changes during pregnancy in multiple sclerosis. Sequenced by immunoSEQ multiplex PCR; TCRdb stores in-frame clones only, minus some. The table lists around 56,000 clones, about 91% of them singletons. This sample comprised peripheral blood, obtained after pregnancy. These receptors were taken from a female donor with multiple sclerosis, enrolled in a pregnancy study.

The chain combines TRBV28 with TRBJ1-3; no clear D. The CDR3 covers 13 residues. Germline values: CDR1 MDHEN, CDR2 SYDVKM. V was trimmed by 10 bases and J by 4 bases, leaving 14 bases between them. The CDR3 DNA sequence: TGTGCCACCCTACCAGCGGCAGGAAACACCATATATTTT. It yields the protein CATLPAAGNTIYF.

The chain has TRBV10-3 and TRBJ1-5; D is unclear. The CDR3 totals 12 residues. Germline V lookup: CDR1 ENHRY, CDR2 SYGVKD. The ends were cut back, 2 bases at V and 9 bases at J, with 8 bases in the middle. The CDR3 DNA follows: TGTGCCATCAGTGAGGCGGTCGGGCCCCAGCATTTT. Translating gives CAISEAVGPQHF.

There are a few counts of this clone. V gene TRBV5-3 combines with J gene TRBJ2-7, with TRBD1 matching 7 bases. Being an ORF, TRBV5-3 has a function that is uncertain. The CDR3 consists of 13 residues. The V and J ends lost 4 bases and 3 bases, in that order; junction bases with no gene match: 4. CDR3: CARSRGQHYEQYF. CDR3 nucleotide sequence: TGTGCCAGAAGCAGGGGACAGCACTACGAGCAGTACTTC.

The CDR3 here is CASTGQGLTDTQYF. Here the CDR3 DNA reads TGTGCCAGTACGGGGCAGGGGCTCACAGATACGCAGTATTTT. The chain recombines TRBV19 with TRBJ2-3; weak D call: TRBD1 (6 bases). With 7 bases removed from V and 2 bases from J, the gap between germline ends came to 13 bases. Germline CDR1 LNHDA, CDR2 SQIVND (reference sequence). There are 14 residues in the CDR3.

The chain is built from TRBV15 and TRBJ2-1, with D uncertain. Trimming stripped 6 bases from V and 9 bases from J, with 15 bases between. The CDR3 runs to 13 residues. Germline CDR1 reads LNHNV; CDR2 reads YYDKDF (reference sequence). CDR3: CATRIDGYGEQFF. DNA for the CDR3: TGTGCCACCAGAATCGACGGGTACGGTGAGCAGTTCTTC. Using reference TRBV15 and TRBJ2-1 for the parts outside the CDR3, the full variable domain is DAMVIQNPRYQVTQFGKPVTLSCSQTLNHNVMYWYQQKSSQAPKLLFHYYDKDFNNEADTPDNFQSRRPNTSFCFLDIRSPGLGDTAMYLCATRIDGYGEQFFGPGTRLTVL.

DNA for the CDR3: TGCAGCGTCCTGACAGCCCTGGGCACTGAAGCTTTCTTT. This sequence encodes CSVLTALGTEAFF. The chain couples TRBV29-1 to TRBJ1-1, with a possible D match to TRBD1 (5 bases). The CDR3 has 13 amino acids. V shed 6 bases and J shed 4 bases, with 15 bases lying between them. Germline CDR1 is SQVTM and CDR2 is ANQGSEA. Filled out from reference TRBV29-1 and TRBJ1-1, the complete variable domain reads SAVISQKPSRDICQRGTSLTIQCQVDSQVTMMFWYRQQPGQSLTLIATANQGSEATYESGFVIDKFPISRPNLTFSTLTVSNMSPEDSSIYLCSVLTALGTEAFFGQGTRLTVV.

This CDR3 is CASSSTRTEGRYYGYTF. In DNA, the CDR3 is TGTGCCAGCAGCTCGACCCGGACCGAGGGGAGGTACTATGGCTACACCTTC. The rearrangement uses TRBV13 and TRBJ1-2; weak D call: TRBD1 (5 bases). Germline V lookup: CDR1 PRHDT, CDR2 FYEKMQ (reference sequence). The CDR3 totals 17 residues. V lost 4 bases to trimming and J lost 3 bases, with 21 bases between them.

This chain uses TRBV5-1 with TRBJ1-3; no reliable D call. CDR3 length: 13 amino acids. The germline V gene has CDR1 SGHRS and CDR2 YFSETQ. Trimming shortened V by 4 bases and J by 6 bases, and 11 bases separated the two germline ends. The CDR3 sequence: CASSEGPPNTIYF. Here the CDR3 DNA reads TGCGCCAGCAGCGAGGGTCCGCCAAACACCATATATTTT.

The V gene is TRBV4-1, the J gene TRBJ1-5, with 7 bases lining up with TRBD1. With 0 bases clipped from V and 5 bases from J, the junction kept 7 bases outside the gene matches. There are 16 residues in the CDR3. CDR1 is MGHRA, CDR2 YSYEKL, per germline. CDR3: CASSQEKGQKYQPQHF. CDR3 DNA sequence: TGCGCCAGCAGCCAAGAAAAGGGACAGAAGTATCAGCCCCAGCATTTT.

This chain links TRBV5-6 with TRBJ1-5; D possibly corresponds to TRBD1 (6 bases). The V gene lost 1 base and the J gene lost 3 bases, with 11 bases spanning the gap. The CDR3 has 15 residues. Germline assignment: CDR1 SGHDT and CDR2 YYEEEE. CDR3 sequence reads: CASSLRQGYNQPQHF. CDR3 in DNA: TGTGCCAGCAGCTTGAGGCAGGGGTACAATCAGCCCCAGCATTTT.

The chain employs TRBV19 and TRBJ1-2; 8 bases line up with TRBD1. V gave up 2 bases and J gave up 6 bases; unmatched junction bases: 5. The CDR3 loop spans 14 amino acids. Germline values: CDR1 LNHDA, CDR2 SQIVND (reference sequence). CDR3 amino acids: CASSILGTGDGYTF. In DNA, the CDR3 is TGTGCCAGTAGTATATTAGGGACAGGCGATGGCTACACCTTC.

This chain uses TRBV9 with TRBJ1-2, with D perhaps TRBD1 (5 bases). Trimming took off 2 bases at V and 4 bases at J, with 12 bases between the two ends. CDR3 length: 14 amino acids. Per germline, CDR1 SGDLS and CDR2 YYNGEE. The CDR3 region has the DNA TGTGCCAGCAGCGTTACAGGTCAGGCCTATGGCTACACCTTC. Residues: CASSVTGQAYGYTF. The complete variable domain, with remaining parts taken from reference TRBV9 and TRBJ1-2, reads DSGVTQTPKHLITATGQRVTLRCSPRSGDLSVYWYQQSLDQGLQFLIQYYNGEERAKGNILERFSAQQFPDLHSELNLSSLELGDSALYFCASSVTGQAYGYTFGSGTRLTVV.

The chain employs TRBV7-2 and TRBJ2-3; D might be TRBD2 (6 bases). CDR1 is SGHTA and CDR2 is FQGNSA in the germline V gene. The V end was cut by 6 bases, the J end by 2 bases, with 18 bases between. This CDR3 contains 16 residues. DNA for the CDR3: TGTGCCAGCAGTTATTTTCCCGGGACTTACACAGATACGCAGTATTTT. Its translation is CASSYFPGTYTDTQYF.

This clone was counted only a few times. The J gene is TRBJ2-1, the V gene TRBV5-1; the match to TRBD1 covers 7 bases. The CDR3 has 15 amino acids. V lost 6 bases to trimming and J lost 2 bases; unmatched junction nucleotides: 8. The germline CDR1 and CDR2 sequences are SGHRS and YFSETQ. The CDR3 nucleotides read TGCGCCAGCACTTCTGGACAGGCCACCTACAATGAGCAGTTCTTC. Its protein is CASTSGQATYNEQFF.

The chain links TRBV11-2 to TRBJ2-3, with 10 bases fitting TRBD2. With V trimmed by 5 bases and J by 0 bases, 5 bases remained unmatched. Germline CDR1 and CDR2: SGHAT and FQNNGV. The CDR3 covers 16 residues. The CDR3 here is CASSTRTSGSTDTQYF. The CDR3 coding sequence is TGTGCCAGCAGCACGCGGACTAGCGGAAGCACAGATACGCAGTATTTT.

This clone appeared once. CDR3 sequence reads: CASSLFAGGVPGYTF. In DNA form, the CDR3 reads TGTGCCAGCAGCTTGTTTGCAGGGGGCGTTCCCGGCTACACCTTC. The rearrangement uses TRBV5-4 and TRBJ1-2; 8 bases are shared with TRBD1. V dropped 1 base and J dropped 8; count of bases not matched to a gene: 10. Looked up from germline, CDR1 is SGHNT and CDR2 is YYREEE (reference sequence). This CDR3 spans 15 amino acids.

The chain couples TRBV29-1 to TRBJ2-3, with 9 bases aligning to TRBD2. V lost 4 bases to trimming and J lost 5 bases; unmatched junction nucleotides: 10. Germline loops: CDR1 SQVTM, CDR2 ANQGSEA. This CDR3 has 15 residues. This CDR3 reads CSVVGGGAVGDTQYF. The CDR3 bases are TGCAGCGTTGTGGGCGGGGGGGCCGTAGGAGATACGCAGTATTTT.

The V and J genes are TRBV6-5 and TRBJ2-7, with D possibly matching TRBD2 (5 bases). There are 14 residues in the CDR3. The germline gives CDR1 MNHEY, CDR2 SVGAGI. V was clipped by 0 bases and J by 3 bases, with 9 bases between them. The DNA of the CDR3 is TGTGCCAGCAGTTACTCGTTCGGGAACTACGAGCAGTACTTC. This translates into CASSYSFGNYEQYF.

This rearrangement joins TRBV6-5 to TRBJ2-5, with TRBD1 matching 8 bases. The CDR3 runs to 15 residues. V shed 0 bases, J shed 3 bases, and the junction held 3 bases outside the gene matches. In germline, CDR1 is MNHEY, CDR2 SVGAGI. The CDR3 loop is CASSYSAGGEETQYF. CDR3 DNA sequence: TGTGCCAGCAGTTACTCGGCAGGGGGCGAAGAGACCCAGTACTTC.

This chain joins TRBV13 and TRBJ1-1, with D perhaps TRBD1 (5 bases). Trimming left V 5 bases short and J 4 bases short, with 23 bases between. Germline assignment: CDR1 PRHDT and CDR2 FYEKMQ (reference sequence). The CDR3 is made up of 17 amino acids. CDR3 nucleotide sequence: TGTGCCAGCAGCCCTATCCGACAGTCGCGTAGTCGCACTGAAGCTTTCTTT. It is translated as CASSPIRQSRSRTEAFF.